One sample yielded the 14 T cell receptor beta chains listed below, sequenced in a study of shared clonotypes between healthy human individuals. Naive CD8 cells lacked CD45RO, underwent positive selection for CCR7 and left out terminally differentiated effector memory CD45RA+ cells. TCRdb keeps only in-frame clones here, not all; method: immunoSEQ multiplex PCR. The sample lists millions of clones, approximately 94% occurring once. The source material was naive CD8+ T cells sorted from blood. These receptor sequences come from a man aged 18 to 29 in good health.

The chain carries TRBV29-1 and TRBJ1-3; TRBD1 agrees at 7 bases. Trimming at V came to 7 bases and at J to 1 base, leaving 4 bases not matched to a gene. CDR1 and CDR2 from the germline V gene are SQVTM and ANQGSEA. The CDR3 consists of 13 residues. CDR3 in amino acids: CSARTGSGNTIYF. Here the CDR3 DNA reads TGCAGCGCCAGGACAGGTTCTGGAAACACCATATATTTT.

The genes are TRBV28 and TRBJ1-4, with 9 bases matching TRBD1. V gave up 1 base and J gave up 7 bases; unmatched junction bases: 4. The CDR3 loop spans 15 amino acids. Germline V gives CDR1 MDHEN, CDR2 SYDVKM. CDR3 nucleotides: TGTGCCAGCAGTTTATCGGGACAGGGTGCTGAAAAACTGTTTTTT. Amino acid sequence: CASSLSGQGAEKLFF.

This chain links TRBV5-1 with TRBJ1-4; TRBD1 might be the D (5 bases). CDR3 length: 15 amino acids. The germline gives CDR1 SGHRS, CDR2 YFSETQ. V gave up 0 bases and J gave up 8 bases, with 14 bases separating them. CDR3: CASSLDRPLWEKLFF. The DNA of the CDR3 is TGCGCCAGCAGCTTGGACAGGCCCTTGTGGGAAAAACTGTTTTTT.

The V and J genes are TRBV6-6 and TRBJ2-7; D is unresolved. The V and J ends lost 2 bases and 0 bases respectively, with 14 bases between them. The CDR3 length is 16 residues. Germline V gene data show CDR1 as MNHNY and CDR2 as SVGAGI (reference sequence). In DNA form, the CDR3 reads TGTGCCAGCAGTTACCTTGTACAGAGGTACTCCTACGAGCAGTACTTC. Protein product: CASSYLVQRYSYEQYF.

The chain combines TRBV5-6 with TRBJ2-7, with no clear D. This CDR3 comprises 14 residues. Between the trimmed V and J ends, which lost 1 base and 2 bases, there was a span of 10 bases. Germline assignment: CDR1 SGHDT and CDR2 YYEEEE. Written as DNA, the CDR3 is TGTGCCAGCAGCTTGTCGTGGGCGGCCTACGAGCAGTACTTC. Translating gives CASSLSWAAYEQYF.

The V gene is TRBV2, the J gene TRBJ2-2; D uncertain. The CDR3 spans 14 residues. Germline CDR1 reads SNHLY; CDR2 reads FYNNEI. Trimming removed 7 bases from V and 1 base from J, with 10 bases in between. The CDR3 coding sequence is TGTGCCAGCACTTGGACGGAGAACACCGGGGAGCTGTTTTTT. As protein: CASTWTENTGELFF.

As concerns this clone: Other DNA sequences in the sample encode the same CDR3. The chain links TRBV2 to TRBJ1-2; possible D gene TRBD1, 5 bases. Trimming cost V 6 bases and J 3 bases, with 11 bases left between them. The CDR3 has 13 residues. Germline V lookup: CDR1 SNHLY, CDR2 FYNNEI. This CDR3 reads CASSGGEDYGYTF. The CDR3 nucleotides are TGTGCCAGCAGCGGGGGAGAGGACTATGGCTACACCTTC.

The chain recombines TRBV29-1 with TRBJ2-5, with TRBD1 as a possible D gene (5 bases). Germline assignment: CDR1 SQVTM and CDR2 ANQGSEA. Deletions cut 8 bases from V and 5 bases from J, with 21 bases between. This CDR3 is built from 14 residues. The CDR3 bases are TGCAGCTCCATAGGGGCCAAACCTCAGGAGACCCAGTACTTC. This codes for CSSIGAKPQETQYF.

This sequence joins TRBV7-9 and TRBJ1-2; maybe TRBD1 (5 bases). The CDR3 has 15 residues. V lost 5 bases and J lost 4, with 17 bases in between. The V gene's germline CDR1 is SEHNR and CDR2 FQNEAQ (reference sequence). The CDR3 loop reads CASSPPGVGFYGYTF. The CDR3 DNA sequence: TGTGCCAGCAGCCCCCCGGGGGTTGGGTTCTATGGCTACACCTTC.

The genes are TRBV27 and TRBJ2-3, with D maybe TRBD2 (6 bases). From germline, CDR1 is MNHEY and CDR2 SMNVEV (reference sequence). This CDR3 region has 14 residues. The V end lost 5 bases, the J end lost 4 bases, and 13 bases lay between the germline ends. The CDR3 sequence: CASSLRDLADTQYF. DNA for the CDR3: TGTGCCAGCAGTCTCCGGGACTTGGCAGATACGCAGTATTTT.

The sample holds one count of this clone. The junction departs from the called germline gene at one end, perhaps through a read error. V gene TRBV7-7 combines with J gene TRBJ2-7; D possibly corresponds to TRBD1 (5 bases). CDR3 length: 15 amino acids. Germline CDR1 SSHAT, CDR2 FNYEAQ (reference sequence). This CDR3 is CASSSGVGQSYEQYF. As DNA, the CDR3 is TGTGCTAGCAGCTCAGGTGTGGGGCAGTCCTACGAGCAGTACTTC.

This sequence joins TRBV4-3 and TRBJ1-5; D not resolved. The V gene's germline CDR1 is LGHNA and CDR2 YSLEER. The V gene lost 0 bases and the J gene lost 3 bases, with 6 bases spanning the gap. The CDR3 sequence is 14 residues long. The CDR3 here is CASSQDSVNQPQHF. In DNA form, the CDR3 reads TGCGCCAGCAGCCAAGATTCCGTCAATCAGCCCCAGCATTTT.

The chain combines TRBV19 with TRBJ1-4; D unresolved. The CDR3 consists of 14 residues. Germline assignment: CDR1 LNHDA and CDR2 SQIVND (reference sequence). Trimming took off 0 bases at V and 6 bases at J, with 8 bases between the two ends. The CDR3 here is CASSIDGEDEKLFF. CDR3 sequence (DNA): TGTGCCAGTAGTATAGATGGGGAGGATGAAAAACTGTTTTTT.

V usage is TRBV28 and J usage is TRBJ1-5; D call uncertain. CDR1 and CDR2 from the germline V gene are MDHEN and SYDVKM. The CDR3 contains 13 residues. Trimming left V 3 bases short and J 3 bases short, with 6 bases between. CDR3 amino acids: CASSLQDNQPQHF. DNA for the CDR3: TGTGCCAGCAGTTTGCAAGACAATCAGCCCCAGCATTTT.